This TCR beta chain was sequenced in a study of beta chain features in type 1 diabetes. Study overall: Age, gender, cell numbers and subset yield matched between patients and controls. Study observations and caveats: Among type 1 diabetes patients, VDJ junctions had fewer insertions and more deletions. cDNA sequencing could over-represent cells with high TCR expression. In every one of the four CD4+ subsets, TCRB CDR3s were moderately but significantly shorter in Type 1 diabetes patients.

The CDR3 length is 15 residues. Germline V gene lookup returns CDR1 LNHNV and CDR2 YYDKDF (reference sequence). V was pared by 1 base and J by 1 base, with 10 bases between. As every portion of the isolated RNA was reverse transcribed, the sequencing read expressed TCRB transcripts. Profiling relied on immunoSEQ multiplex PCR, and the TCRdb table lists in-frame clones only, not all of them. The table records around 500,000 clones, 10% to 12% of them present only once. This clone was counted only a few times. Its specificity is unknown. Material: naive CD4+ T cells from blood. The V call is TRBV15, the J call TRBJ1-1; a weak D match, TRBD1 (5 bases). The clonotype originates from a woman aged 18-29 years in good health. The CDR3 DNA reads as TGTGCCACCAGCAGAGCGAGGGGTAGGAACACTGAAGCTTTCTTT. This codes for CATSRARGRNTEAFF.